The rows below give T cell receptor beta chains drawn from one sample of a study of cytomegalovirus exposure and HLA in healthy donors. Sequenced by immunoSEQ multiplex PCR; TCRdb stores in-frame clones only, minus some. Its table records 120,000 to 150,000 clones. Source material: PBMCs. The receptors here all came from a man aged 35 to 55 in good health and CMV-seronegative. CDR3s include the opening cysteine and the closing phenylalanine or tryptophan. D genes are given only for firm matches.

cdr3_aa | cdr3_nt | j_call | v_call | d_call
CASSVDRDTGELFF | TGTGCCAGCAGCGTGGACAGGGACACCGGGGAGCTGTTTTTT | TRBJ2-2 | TRBV9 | TRBD1
CASSYSPQGWSYGYTF | TGTGCCAGCAGTTACTCCCCGCAGGGATGGTCCTATGGCTACACCTTC | TRBJ1-2 | TRBV6-5 | NA
CASSHAGGGTDTQYF | TGTGCCAGCAGCCACGCAGGGGGCGGCACAGATACGCAGTATTTT | TRBJ2-3 | TRBV11-2 | TRBD1
CSADHQGMNTEAFF | TGCAGCGCCGACCATCAGGGGATGAACACTGAAGCTTTCTTT | TRBJ1-1 | TRBV29-1 | NA
CASSEARGGAGGSQYF | TGTGCCAGCAGTGAAGCGAGGGGGGGGGCAGGAGGTTCGCAGTATTTT | TRBJ2-3 | TRBV2 | NA
CASSPGQACEQYF | TGCGCCAGCAGCCCCGGACAGGCCTGCGAGCAGTACTTC | TRBJ2-7 | TRBV5-1 | TRBD1
CASSLGTLSFTDTQYF | TGTGCCAGCAGCTTAGGGACTCTTTCTTTCACAGATACGCAGTATTTT | TRBJ2-3 | TRBV7-2 | NA
CASSRAGAPPDTQYF | TGTGCCAGCAGTCGAGCGGGAGCCCCGCCGGATACGCAGTATTTT | TRBJ2-3 | TRBV6-4 | TRBD2
CASSPTGPYEQYF | TGCGCCAGCAGCCCGACAGGTCCCTACGAGCAGTACTTC | TRBJ2-7 | TRBV5-1 | NA
CASSFFLSGTANSPLHF | TGTGCCAGCAGCTTTTTCCTCTCCGGGACAGCAAATTCACCCCTCCACTTT | TRBJ1-6 | TRBV7-8 | TRBD1
CASSVNRGRGSTEAFF | TGTGCCAGCAGCGTTAACAGGGGGAGAGGGAGTACTGAAGCTTTCTTT | TRBJ1-1 | TRBV7-2 | TRBD1
CASSSRQGGLYEQYF | TGTGCCAGCAGTTCTCGACAGGGAGGACTTTACGAGCAGTACTTC | TRBJ2-7 | TRBV28 | NA
CASILNGQNGYTF | TGTGCCAGCATTCTAAACGGACAGAATGGCTACACCTTC | TRBJ1-2 | TRBV2 | NA
CAISEASPYEQYF | TGTGCCATCAGTGAGGCGTCTCCCTACGAGCAGTACTTC | TRBJ2-7 | TRBV10-3 | NA
CASSEWGVGEQYF | TGTGCCAGCAGTGAGTGGGGGGTCGGCGAGCAGTACTTC | TRBJ2-7 | TRBV2 | NA
CASSPDRGLSYEQYF | TGTGCCAGCAGCCCGGACAGGGGGCTTTCCTACGAGCAGTACTTC | TRBJ2-7 | TRBV5-6 | TRBD1
CASSRGTGEDEQYF | TGCGCCAGCAGCCGAGGGACAGGGGAGGACGAGCAGTACTTC | TRBJ2-7 | TRBV4-1 | TRBD1
CASRPPQGILSGYTF | TGTGCCAGCAGACCCCCCCAGGGAATTTTAAGTGGCTACACCTTC | TRBJ1-2 | TRBV6-5 | NA
CASRGAGGSAGELFF | TGTGCCAGTAGAGGAGCGGGGGGGTCCGCCGGGGAGCTGTTTTTT | TRBJ2-2 | TRBV19 | TRBD2
CASSVVLGGGGDTGELFF | TGTGCCAGCAGCGTAGTCCTCGGCGGCGGGGGAGATACCGGGGAGCTGTTTTTT | TRBJ2-2 | TRBV9 | TRBD2
CASSLSTGSYEQYF | TGCGCCAGCAGCTTATCGACAGGGTCCTACGAGCAGTACTTC | TRBJ2-7 | TRBV4-1 | TRBD1
CASSPSSSYNSPLHF | TGTGCCAGCTCACCGTCGAGCTCCTATAATTCACCCCTCCACTTT | TRBJ1-6 | TRBV18 | NA